The next 7 T cell receptor beta chains were all read from a single sample in a study of chronic HIV infection and antiretroviral therapy (dated by TCRdb to between 2014 and 2017). Library method: 5' RACE. The instrument given in TCRdb is Illumina MiSeq. The public reads were reprocessed in TCRdb via fastp at Q25 and MiXCR, keeping in-frame beta chains. CDR3 protein duplicates are merged, each entry listing the most common genes and DNA. Within this sample are 40,000 to 50,000 distinct CDR3 sequences, with about 20% of them counted one time only. Together, the top ten hold approximately 2.8% of the sample. The sequencing input was peripheral blood. These receptors all stem from an adult who had HIV and had not received antiretroviral therapy, or was an uninfected healthy control (not recorded which).

This clonotype has a handful of counts. The chain couples TRBV28 to TRBJ1-1; TRBD1 matches 9 bases. Germline CDR1 MDHEN, CDR2 SYDVKM. J was trimmed by 1 base and V by 4 bases; bases with no gene match: 1. The CDR3 length is 14 residues. The CDR3 DNA reads TGTGCCAGCAGTTACAGGGGGCAGAACACTGAAGCTTTCTTT. Its protein product is CASSYRGQNTEAFF.

This clonotype showed up many times. This chain joins TRBV28 and TRBJ2-7, with 12 bases that match TRBD1. The CDR3 spans 15 residues. V was clipped by 5 bases and J by 5 bases; unmatched bases: 7. CDR1 and CDR2 from the germline V gene are MDHEN and SYDVKM. CDR3 in DNA: TGTGCCAGCAGTGACCGGGACAGGGGGCATGACGAGCAGTACTTC. It is translated as CASSDRDRGHDEQYF.

This clonotype was recorded a few times. The CDR3 protein is CASSRLGGEQETQYF. The CDR3 bases are TGTGCCAGCAGCCGCCTAGGGGGAGAGCAAGAGACCCAGTACTTC. This sequence joins TRBV7-9 and TRBJ2-5; tentative D call: TRBD1 (6 bases). Germline CDR1 is SEHNR and CDR2 is FQNEAQ (reference sequence). V shed 5 bases and J shed 2 bases, with 15 bases lying between them. The CDR3 sequence is 15 residues long.

The chain couples TRBV11-1 to TRBJ2-7; tentatively, D is TRBD1 (5 bases). V was clipped by 4 bases and J by 1 base, with 11 bases between them. Germline values: CDR1 SGHAT, CDR2 FQDESV (reference sequence). This CDR3 contains 14 residues. The CDR3: CASSSSGASYEQYF. In nucleotides, the CDR3 is TGTGCCAGCAGCTCCAGTGGGGCTTCCTACGAGCAGTACTTC.

The genes are TRBV24-1 and TRBJ2-1; D is perhaps TRBD2 (5 bases). The length of the CDR3 is 12 residues. The germline V gene has CDR1 KGHDR and CDR2 SFDVKD. Between the trimmed V and J ends, which lost 9 bases and 4 bases, there was a span of 9 bases. This CDR3 reads CATGLGYNEQFF. The DNA for the CDR3 is TGTGCCACCGGACTGGGGTACAATGAGCAGTTCTTC.

This clonotype has a handful of counts. The rearrangement joins TRBV25-1 to TRBJ2-5; D assignment may be TRBD1 or TRBD2 (7 bases each). CDR1 and CDR2 (germline): MGHDK, SYGVNS. With 2 bases removed from V and 5 bases from J, the gap between germline ends came to 18 bases. The CDR3 totals 16 residues. CDR3 in amino acids: CASSEDGRGRGETQYF. For the CDR3, the DNA is TGTGCCAGCAGTGAAGATGGGAGGGGGCGCGGGGAGACCCAGTACTTC.

The J gene is TRBJ2-5, the V gene TRBV29-1, with 7 nucleotides matching TRBD1. Looked up from germline, CDR1 is SQVTM and CDR2 is ANQGSEA. This CDR3 spans 14 amino acids. The J segment lost 1 base and the V segment lost 4 bases, leaving 6 bases of the junction unmatched. In DNA form, the CDR3 reads TGCAGCGTTGTAACAGGGGAAACCCAAGAGACCCAGTACTTC. Amino acid sequence: CSVVTGETQETQYF.